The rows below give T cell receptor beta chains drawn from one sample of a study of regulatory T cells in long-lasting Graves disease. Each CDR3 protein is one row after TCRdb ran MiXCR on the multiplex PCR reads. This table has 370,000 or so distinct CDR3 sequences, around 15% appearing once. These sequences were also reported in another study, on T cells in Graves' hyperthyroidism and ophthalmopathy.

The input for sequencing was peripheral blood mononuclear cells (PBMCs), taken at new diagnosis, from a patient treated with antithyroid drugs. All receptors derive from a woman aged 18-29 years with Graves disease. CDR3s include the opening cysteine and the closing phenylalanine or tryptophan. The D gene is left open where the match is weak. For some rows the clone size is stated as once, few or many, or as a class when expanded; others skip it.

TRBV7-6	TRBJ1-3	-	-	TGTGCCAGCAGCTTCCCACTAGAATCGGGATCACCTGGAAACACCATATATTTT	CASSFPLESGSPGNTIYF
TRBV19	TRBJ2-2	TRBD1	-	TGTGCCAGTAGTAGAACGGACAGGGGGCGGACCGGGGAGCTGTTTTTT	CASSRTDRGRTGELFF
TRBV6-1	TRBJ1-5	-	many	TGTGCCAGCAGTGAGACCCGGCTGATCAATCAGCCCCAGCATTTT	CASSETRLINQPQHF
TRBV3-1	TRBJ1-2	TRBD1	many	TGTGCCAGCAGCCCTGGGGGGACAGGGAACTTCTACACCTTC	CASSPGGTGNFYTF
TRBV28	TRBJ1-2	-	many	TGTGCCAGCAGCTCAGGCGGACAGAATTATGGCTACACCTTC	CASSSGGQNYGYTF
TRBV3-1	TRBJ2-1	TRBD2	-	TGTGCCAGCAGCCCGTCGGGGGGGCCCTACAGTGAGCAGTTCTTC	CASSPSGGPYSEQFF
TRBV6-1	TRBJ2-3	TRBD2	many	TGTGCCAGCAGTGTAACTAGCGGTAGCACAGATACGCAGTATTTT	CASSVTSGSTDTQYF
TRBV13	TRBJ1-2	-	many	TGTGCCAGCAGCTTAGGATTGCCCTATGGCTACACCTTC	CASSLGLPYGYTF
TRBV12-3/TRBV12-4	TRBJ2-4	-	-	TGTGCCAGCAGCGGAACGAGTATTCAGTACTTC	CASSGTSIQYF
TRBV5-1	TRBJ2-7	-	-	TGCGCCAGCAGCTTGGAAATACAGGGCGAGCAGTACTTC	CASSLEIQGEQYF
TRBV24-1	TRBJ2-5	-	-	TGTGCCACCAGTGATTCCCTCCAAGAGACCCAGTACTTC	CATSDSLQETQYF
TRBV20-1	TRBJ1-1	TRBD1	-	TGCAGTGCTAGCCGCGGACAGGGGATCACTGAAGCTTTCTTT	CSASRGQGITEAFF
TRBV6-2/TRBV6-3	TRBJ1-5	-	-	TGTGCCAGTCTCAAAATGACAGCAGCCAATCAGCCCCAGCATTTT	CASLKMTAANQPQHF
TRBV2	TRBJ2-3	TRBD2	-	TGTGCCAGCACCCCCTTGTCGACTAGCGGTTCAGATACGCAGTATTTT	CASTPLSTSGSDTQYF
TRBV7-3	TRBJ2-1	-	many	TGTGCCAGCAGCTATGGTAGTAATGAGCAGTTCTTC	CASSYGSNEQFF
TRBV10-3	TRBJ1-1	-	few	TGTGCCATCAGTGGGACAGTAAACACTGAAGCTTTCTTT	CAISGTVNTEAFF
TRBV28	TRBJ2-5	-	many	TGTGCCAGCAGTCCAAGGACTGGAGAGACCCAGTACTTC	CASSPRTGETQYF
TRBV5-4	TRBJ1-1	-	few	TGTGCCGGCAGGGACAATCCCACTGAAGCTTTCTTT	CAGRDNPTEAFF
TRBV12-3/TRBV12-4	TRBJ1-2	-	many	TGTGCCATCTTACCCCGGTGGGGAATCCTTAACTATGGCTACACCTTC	CAILPRWGILNYGYTF
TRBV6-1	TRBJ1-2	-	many	TGTGCCAGCAGCCGGGAGGGACAAGACTATGGCTACACCTTC	CASSREGQDYGYTF
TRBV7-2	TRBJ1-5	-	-	TGTGCCAGCAGCTTCCAGGGAGCGAACAATCAGCCCCAGCATTTT	CASSFQGANNQPQHF
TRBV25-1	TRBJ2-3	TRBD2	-	TGTGCCAGCAGTGGTAGCGGGACTCAGACTAGCACAGATACGCAGTATTTT	CASSGSGTQTSTDTQYF
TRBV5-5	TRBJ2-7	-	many	TGTGCCAGCAGCTTGGGTATCCACGGGACTTCCGAGCAGTACTTC	CASSLGIHGTSEQYF
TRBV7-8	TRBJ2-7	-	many	TGTGCCAGCAGCCCCCAAGCGGGTGGTTCCTACGAGCAGTACTTC	CASSPQAGGSYEQYF
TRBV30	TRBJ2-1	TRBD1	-	TGTGCCTGGAGTGACGGCGGCGGGACAGGGACCAATGAGCAGTTCTTC	CAWSDGGGTGTNEQFF
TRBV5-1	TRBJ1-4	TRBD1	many	TGCGCCAGCAGCCCCTACGGGACAGGGTATGAAAAACTGTTTTTT	CASSPYGTGYEKLFF
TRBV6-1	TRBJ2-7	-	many	TGTGCCAGTAACAATGCGGGACACTTCTACGAGCAGTACTTC	CASNNAGHFYEQYF
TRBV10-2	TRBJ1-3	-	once	TGCGCCAGCAGGGCAAGCTCTGGAAACACCATATATTTT	CASRASSGNTIYF
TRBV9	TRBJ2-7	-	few	TGTGCCAGCAGCGTAGGGCGTCAGGCCGGGGTCTACGAGCAGTACTTC	CASSVGRQAGVYEQYF
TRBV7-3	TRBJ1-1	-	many	TGTGCCAGCAGCTTAAAGAGGGGGGCTGAAGCTTTCTTT	CASSLKRGAEAFF
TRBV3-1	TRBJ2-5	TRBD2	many	TGTGCCAGCAGCCGGACTAGCGGGGAAGAGACCCAGTACTTC	CASSRTSGEETQYF
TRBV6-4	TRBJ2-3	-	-	TGTGCCAGCAGTGACTCAACAGCTAGCACAGATACGCAGTATTTT	CASSDSTASTDTQYF
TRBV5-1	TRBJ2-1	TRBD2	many	TGCGCCAGCAGCTTGGCGGGTAGCGGGAGCCATGAGCAGTTCTTC	CASSLAGSGSHEQFF
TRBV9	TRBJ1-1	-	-	TGTGCCGGCAGCGCCGCGGTGGGAGTCCCTGAAGCTTTCTTT	CAGSAAVGVPEAFF
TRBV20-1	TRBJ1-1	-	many	TGCAGTGCTAGAGAACACGCAGGGGACACTGAAGCTTTCTTT	CSAREHAGDTEAFF
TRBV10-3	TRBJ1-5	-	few	TGTGCCATCAGGGGTGGGGGCAATCAGCCCCAGCATTTT	CAIRGGGNQPQHF
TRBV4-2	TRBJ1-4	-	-	TGTGCCAGCGACGACGTGGGGGAAAAACTGTTTTTT	CASDDVGEKLFF
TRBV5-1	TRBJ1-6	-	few	TGCGCCAGCAGCTTGGGTGGGGCAAATTCACCCCTCCACTTT	CASSLGGANSPLHF
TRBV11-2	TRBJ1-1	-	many	TGTGCCAGCAGCTTAGACAGGGGCACTGAAGCTTTCTTT	CASSLDRGTEAFF
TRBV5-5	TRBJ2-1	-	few	TGTGCCAGCAGCTTGGAAGGTCGGGTTGGTGAGCAGTTCTTC	CASSLEGRVGEQFF
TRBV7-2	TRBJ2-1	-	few	TGTGCCAGCAGTCGGGGATCAGGTAGCTATGAGCAGTTCTTC	CASSRGSGSYEQFF
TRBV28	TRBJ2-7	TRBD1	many	TGTGCCAGCAGTTTCCCCTCGGGACAGGGCTCCTACGAGCAGTACTTC	CASSFPSGQGSYEQYF
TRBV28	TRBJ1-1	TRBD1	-	TGTGCCAGCAGTTTAAGACCGGGACAGGTCGGACGACGTACAGAAGCTTTCTTT	CASSLRPGQVGRRTEAFF
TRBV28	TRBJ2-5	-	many	TGTGCCAGCATTCCAGCTATGGGCGGGGTCGTTTGGGGCCAAGAGACCCAGTACTTC	CASIPAMGGVVWGQETQYF
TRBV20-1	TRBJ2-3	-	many	TGCAGTGCTACCCAGGGACCCACAGATACGCAGTATTTT	CSATQGPTDTQYF
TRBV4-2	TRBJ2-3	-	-	TGTGCCAGCAGCCAAGATATGAGCGATACGCAGTATTTT	CASSQDMSDTQYF
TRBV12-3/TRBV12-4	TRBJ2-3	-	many	TGTGCCAGCAGTTTATCTGACAGCCCCACAGATACGCAGTATTTT	CASSLSDSPTDTQYF
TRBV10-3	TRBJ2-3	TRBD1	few	TGTGCCATCAGCCCCGACAGGGGCCACACAGATACGCAGTATTTT	CAISPDRGHTDTQYF